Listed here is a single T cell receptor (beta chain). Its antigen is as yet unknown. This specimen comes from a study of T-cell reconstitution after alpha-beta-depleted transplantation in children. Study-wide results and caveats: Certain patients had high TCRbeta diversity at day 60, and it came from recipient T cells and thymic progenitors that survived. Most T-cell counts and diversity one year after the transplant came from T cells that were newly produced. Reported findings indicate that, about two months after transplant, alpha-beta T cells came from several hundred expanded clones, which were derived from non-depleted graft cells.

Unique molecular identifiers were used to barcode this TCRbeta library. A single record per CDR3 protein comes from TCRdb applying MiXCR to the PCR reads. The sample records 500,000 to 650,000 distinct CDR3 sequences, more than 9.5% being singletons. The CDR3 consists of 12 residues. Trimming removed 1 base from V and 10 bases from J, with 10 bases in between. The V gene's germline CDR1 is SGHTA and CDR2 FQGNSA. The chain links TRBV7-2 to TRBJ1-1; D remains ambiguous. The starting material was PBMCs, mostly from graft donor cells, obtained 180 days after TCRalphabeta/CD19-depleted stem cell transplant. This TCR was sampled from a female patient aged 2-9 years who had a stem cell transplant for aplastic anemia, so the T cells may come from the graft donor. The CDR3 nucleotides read TGTGCCAGCAGCTTAGTCGGGTTGGGAGCTTTCTTT. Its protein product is CASSLVGLGAFF. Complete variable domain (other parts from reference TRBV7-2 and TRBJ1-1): GAGVSQSPSNKVTEKGKDVELRCDPISGHTALYWYRQSLGQGLEFLIYFQGNSAPDKSGLPSDRFSAERTGGSVSTLTIQRTQQEDSAVYLCASSLVGLGAFFGQGTRLTVV.